Sequencing of this TCR beta chain was carried out in a study of shared clonotypes between healthy human individuals. Germline V CDR1 and CDR2: MNHNS, SASEGT. The CDR3 has 13 residues. Losses at the gene ends were 3 bases for V and 6 bases for J; bases not matched to a gene: 4. Regarding the study as a whole: Naive CD4 clonotype sharing across a few donors was around 5%. The study found lower generation probabilities in non-shared clonotypes than in those shared by all four donors.

Positive CCR7 selection of CD45RO-negative cells yielded the naive CD8 cells, and terminally differentiated effector memory CD45RA+ cells were excluded. Samples underwent the assay at deep level. DNA at approximately 200 ng, tens of thousands of T cell genomes, went into sorted-subset replicate PCRs. Profiling relied on immunoSEQ multiplex PCR, and the TCRdb table lists in-frame clones only, not all of them. The sample carries millions of clones, just under 95% recorded once. As to this clone: Its target is not known.

This chain joins TRBV6-1 and TRBJ1-1; the match to TRBD1 covers 7 bases. The clonotype originates from a man aged 18-30 years in good health. Sequenced material: naive CD8+ T cells sorted from blood. CDR3 nucleotide sequence: TGTGCCAGCAGTGAGACAGGGACCTCTGAAGCTTTCTTT. Its translation is CASSETGTSEAFF.